This TCR beta chain was obtained from a study of blood T cell repertoires in COVID-19 (TCRdb year 2020). Regarding the study in general: Collaborator samples came from the United States, Italy and Spain and covered acute and convalescent phases of COVID-19. The material from the prospective study consisted of cDNA or gDNA derived from T cells, B-cell-depleted T cells, or PBMCs. The dataset comprised deeply sampled blood TCRbeta repertoires from subjects exposed to, actively infected with, or recovered from COVID-19. The repertoires were released in a freely available public database intended as a resource for research on the immune response to SARS-CoV-2. The samples were drawn from the first 160 participants of the ongoing ImmuneRACE study and from 950 to 1,500 subjects provided by 6 global collaborators. Nearly every sample came with metadata listing a de-identified subject ID, COVID-19 status, age in years and sex. Where available, HLA class I and class II types were obtained from metadata supplied by the sample provider rather than from assay-based typing.

About this clone: There is no known antigen for this receptor. Nothing much larger sits one base from this clone, and base qualities are not available.

There are 16 amino acids in the CDR3, from cysteine to phenylalanine inclusive. Of all the DNA, just the CDR3 is kept, 48 bases in frame from base 1. Each collaborating institution followed its own protocols to collect whole blood in K2EDTA tubes. For TCRbeta analysis, collaborators shipped samples in one of three forms: frozen whole blood, isolated PBMCs, or DNA extracted from either of those sample types. The immunoSEQ Assay, a bias-controlled multiplex PCR, was used to amplify TCRbeta CDR3 regions from genomic DNA. The published analysis was carried out like this. The number of nucleated cells in each sample was estimated from the amplification of reference gene primers within the assay. To quantify the absolute abundance of each unique TCRbeta CDR3 rearrangement, sequence reads were collapsed and filtered. For each sample, productive Simpson clonality was calculated as the square root of Simpson's diversity index across productive rearrangements. TCRdb carries this immuneACCESS record with in-frame sequences only. Its versions omit some clonotypes, under half of them owing to an unresolved V gene in the studies checked, with the rest unexplained. V and J calls and clone size come straight from that table; D and trimming were deduced from the DNA. This sample comprises around 58,000 clones, 80% to 95% of them detected only once. Of the sample, roughly an eighth falls within the top ten clones.

The full study reports these points: Clinical and demographic metadata were provided uncurated, with the amount varying by source and participant.

Here the chain combines TRBV21-1 and TRBJ1-2. TRBV21-1 is a listed pseudogene. The origin of this receptor is a human donor with active COVID-19. The donor label of this sample is uncertain. The sample comprised peripheral blood. The CDR3 loop reads CASSPSETREDYGYTF. The DNA sequence is given as TGTGCCAGCAGCCCCAGCGAGACGAGGGAGGACTATGGCTACACCTTC.